The TCR beta chain described here comes from a study of cytotoxic CD8 clonotypes in ibrutinib-treated CLL. Regarding the study as a whole: Sample timing was unmatched between remission and later-progressing patients; lymph nodes unstudied.

The assay was immunoSEQ multiplex PCR, and TCRdb's table has in-frame clones only and misses some. Of under 35,000 clones listed, more than 60% are singletons. In regard to this clone: Its specificity is not known.

Sequencing used PBMCs, obtained after 24 months of ibrutinib treatment. The TCR was taken from a human donor with chronic lymphocytic leukemia.

The CDR3 DNA sequence: TGTGCAAGTCGCTTTGGGGGCTCCTACGAGCAGTACTTC. Its protein is CASRFGGSYEQYF. The chain links TRBV12-2 to TRBJ2-7. TRBV12-2 is assigned pseudogene status. This CDR3 spans 13 amino acids.